The 32 T cell receptor beta chains below all came from one sample that was sequenced in a study of blood T cell repertoires in COVID-19. This table comes from immunoSEQ multiplex PCR, and its TCRdb copy is limited to in-frame clones, with some not included. Of a few hundred thousand clones listed, under 90% were seen once; the top ten hold roughly 10%. Sequences were obtained from PBMCs or T cells enriched from blood (not recorded which). All receptors derive from a woman younger than 30 who had recovered from COVID-19.

This chain links TRBV7-2 with TRBJ2-6, with a tentative D call TRBD1 (7 bases). This CDR3 is 17 amino acids long. The V end lost 2 bases, the J end lost 4 bases, and 15 bases lay between the germline ends. The germline gives CDR1 SGHTA, CDR2 FQGNSA. CDR3 sequence: CASSLKRGTAGANVLTF. The CDR3 DNA reads as TGTGCCAGCAGCTTAAAACGCGGGACAGCGGGGGCCAACGTCCTGACTTTC.

The chain carries TRBV9 and TRBJ2-3, with 7 bases lining up with TRBD2. There are 15 residues in the CDR3. J lost 2 bases, V lost 4 bases, and 7 bases had no gene match. CDR1 and CDR2 from the germline V gene are SGDLS and YYNGEE. CDR3 in DNA: TGTGCCAGCAGCCTGACTAGCTTGACCACAGATACGCAGTATTTT. This encodes CASSLTSLTTDTQYF. Looking up the rest from reference TRBV9 and TRBJ2-3 gives the full variable domain: DSGVTQTPKHLITATGQRVTLRCSPRSGDLSVYWYQQSLDQGLQFLIQYYNGEERAKGNILERFSAQQFPDLHSELNLSSLELGDSALYFCASSLTSLTTDTQYFGPGTRLTVL.

This chain connects TRBV7-2 to TRBJ1-1; TRBD1 aligns across 9 bases. Germline loops: CDR1 SGHTA, CDR2 FQGNSA. J gave up 0 bases and V 1 base, and 9 bases lay outside the gene matches. The CDR3 runs to 18 residues. DNA of the CDR3: TGTGCCAGCAGCTTAGGATGGACAGGGGAGTACATGAACACTGAAGCTTTCTTT. It yields the protein CASSLGWTGEYMNTEAFF.

The chain has TRBV19 and TRBJ2-2, with no clear D. V lost 3 bases to trimming and J lost 0 bases, with 8 bases between them. The CDR3 spans 15 residues. CDR1 and CDR2 from the germline V gene are LNHDA and SQIVND (reference sequence). DNA for the CDR3: TGTGCCAGTAGTATTAATGGAGCGAACACCGGGGAGCTGTTTTTT. Translated, it gives CASSINGANTGELFF. Full variable domain (outside the CDR3, taken from reference TRBV19 and TRBJ2-2): DGGITQSPKYLFRKEGQNVTLSCEQNLNHDAMYWYRQDPGQGLRLIYYSQIVNDFQKGDIAEGYSVSREKKESFPLTVTSAQKNPTAFYLCASSINGANTGELFFGEGSRLTVL.

V gene TRBV7-9 combines with J gene TRBJ2-7; TRBD2 aligns across 9 bases. J was trimmed by 2 bases and V by 7 bases; bases with no gene match: 9. Germline V gene lookup returns CDR1 SEHNR and CDR2 FQNEAQ (reference sequence). CDR3 size: 15 residues. Here the CDR3 DNA reads TGTGCCAGCAAGCGGGGGGCGGGAGAGACCTACGAGCAGTACTTC. It yields the protein CASKRGAGETYEQYF.

This clone was detected only a few times. Distinct nucleotide sequences in the sample also encode this CDR3. The chain employs TRBV9 and TRBJ2-2; D might be TRBD1 (5 bases). This CDR3 is built from 16 residues. Per germline, CDR1 SGDLS and CDR2 YYNGEE. V dropped 3 bases and J dropped 0 bases, with 12 bases sitting between them. CDR3: CASSAPGRANTGELFF. DNA for the CDR3: TGTGCCAGCAGCGCTCCGGGCAGGGCGAACACCGGGGAGCTGTTTTTT.

The rearrangement joins TRBV7-2 to TRBJ2-7; 10 positions agree with TRBD1. The CDR3 extends over 15 amino acids. V shed 3 bases, J shed 2 bases, and the junction held 4 bases outside the gene matches. CDR1 SGHTA and CDR2 FQGNSA come from the germline V gene. The DNA for the CDR3 is TGTGCCAGCAGCTTCCCGGGACAGGGGACCTACGAGCAGTACTTC. This codes for CASSFPGQGTYEQYF.

J is TRBJ2-5 and V is TRBV5-6, with 7 bases fitting TRBD2. Germline CDR1 is SGHDT and CDR2 is YYEEEE. After removal of 2 bases from V and 1 base from J, the junction contained 2 bases not matched to a gene. The CDR3 runs 14 residues. CDR3 protein: CASSFSGFQETQYF. The CDR3 coding sequence is TGTGCCAGCAGCTTTAGCGGGTTCCAAGAGACCCAGTACTTC.

The chain uses TRBV5-1 and TRBJ1-3; D perhaps matches TRBD1 (5 bases). CDR3 size: 15 residues. Looked up from germline, CDR1 is SGHRS and CDR2 is YFSETQ. The V end was cut by 4 bases, the J end by 1 base, with 12 bases between. The CDR3 DNA follows: TGCGCCAGCAGCCATAACGGGGGATCTGGAAACACCATATATTTT. Protein sequence: CASSHNGGSGNTIYF.

This chain links TRBV7-8 with TRBJ1-3; maybe TRBD1 (6 bases). Per germline, CDR1 SGHVS and CDR2 FQNEAQ. The CDR3 sequence is 16 residues long. V dropped 5 bases and J dropped 0 bases, with 14 bases sitting between them. The DNA for the CDR3 is TGTGCCAGCAGCGCTAGAGGACAGATCTCTGGAAACACCATATATTTT. Protein: CASSARGQISGNTIYF. The full variable domain, completed using reference TRBV7-8 and TRBJ1-3, is GAGVSQSPRYKVAKRGQDVALRCDPISGHVSLFWYQQALGQGPEFLTYFQNEAQLDKSGLPSDRFFAERPEGSVSTLKIQRTQQEDSAVYLCASSARGQISGNTIYFGEGSWLTVV.

The chain joins TRBV7-9 to TRBJ1-4, with a weak D call TRBD1 (5 bases). The germline gives CDR1 SEHNR, CDR2 FQNEAQ (reference sequence). Trimming left V 5 bases short and J 8 bases short, with 15 bases between. The CDR3 has 14 residues. DNA for the CDR3: TGTGCCAGCAGCCTACAGGATTGGGGCGAAAAACTGTTTTTT. It specifies CASSLQDWGEKLFF.

The V call is TRBV5-1, the J call TRBJ1-1, with D possibly being TRBD1 (6 bases). The germline V and J ends were trimmed by 4 bases and 1 base, with 8 bases remaining between them. CDR1 SGHRS and CDR2 YFSETQ come from the germline V gene. This CDR3 spans 13 amino acids. Written as DNA, the CDR3 is TGCGCCAGCAGCAGGGACAAGAACACTGAAGCTTTCTTT. It yields the protein CASSRDKNTEAFF.

The rearrangement links TRBV28 to TRBJ2-1; D gene uncertain. Trimming took 5 bases from V and 4 from J, leaving 3 bases between them. From germline, CDR1 is MDHEN and CDR2 SYDVKM. The CDR3 has 11 amino acids. CDR3 DNA: TGTGCCAGCAGTCCGTACAATGAGCAGTTCTTC. Encoded protein: CASSPYNEQFF. Combining the CDR3 with reference TRBV28 and TRBJ2-1 gives the whole variable domain DVKVTQSSRYLVKRTGEKVFLECVQDMDHENMFWYRQDPGLGLRLIYFSYDVKMKEKGDIPEGYSVSREKKERFSLILESASTNQTSMYLCASSPYNEQFFGPGTRLTVL.

The chain uses TRBV10-3 and TRBJ1-2; D ambiguous. Trimming removed 4 bases from V and 4 bases from J, with 10 bases in between. CDR1 and CDR2 from the germline V gene are ENHRY and SYGVKD. The CDR3 is made up of 13 amino acids. In DNA form, the CDR3 reads TGTGCCATCAGTGGTCTACAGATCTATGGCTACACCTTC. Amino acids: CAISGLQIYGYTF.

The V gene is TRBV19, the J gene TRBJ1-2, with TRBD1 matching 9 bases. In germline, CDR1 is LNHDA, CDR2 SQIVND (reference sequence). There are 14 residues in the CDR3. V dropped 5 bases and J dropped 7; count of bases not matched to a gene: 8. For the CDR3, the DNA is TGTGCCAGTAGTGCCGGGACAGGGTCTGCTGGCTACACCTTC. Its protein product is CASSAGTGSAGYTF. Full variable domain (missing parts from reference TRBV19 and TRBJ1-2): DGGITQSPKYLFRKEGQNVTLSCEQNLNHDAMYWYRQDPGQGLRLIYYSQIVNDFQKGDIAEGYSVSREKKESFPLTVTSAQKNPTAFYLCASSAGTGSAGYTFGSGTRLTVV.

This clone was detected once. The junction departs from germline at one end; a sequencing error may be responsible. The chain uses TRBV14 and TRBJ1-1; 8 positions match TRBD1. This CDR3 has 15 amino acids. Germline CDR1 is SGHDN and CDR2 is FVKESK. CDR3 loop: CASSQSRQGNSEAFF. As DNA, the CDR3 is TGTGCCAGCAGCCAGTCCCGACAGGGGAACTCTGAAGCTTTCTTT. Looking up the rest from reference TRBV14 and TRBJ1-1 gives the full variable domain: EAGVTQFPSHSVIEKGQTVTLRCDPISGHDNLYWYRRVMGKEIKFLLHFVKESKQDESGMPNNRFLAERTGGTYSTLKVQPAELEDSGVYFCASSQSRQGNSEAFFGQGTRLTVV.

The sample holds a few counts of this clone. This chain uses TRBV2 with TRBJ1-2; 11 bases map to TRBD1. The junction had 0 bases not matched to a gene; V was cut back by 4 bases and J by 8 bases. The CDR3 totals 12 residues. CDR1 and CDR2 (germline): SNHLY, FYNNEI. The CDR3 DNA reads as TGTGCCAGCAGTGGGACAGGGGGCGGCTACACCTTC. It yields the protein CASSGTGGGYTF.

This clone showed up just a few times. This specimen includes other DNA sequences encoding the same CDR3. This chain uses TRBV29-1 with TRBJ1-3; 9 bases match TRBD1. The CDR3 contains 13 residues. Germline V gene sequence: CDR1 SQVTM, CDR2 ANQGSEA. With V trimmed by 6 bases and J by 4 bases, 4 bases remained unmatched. The CDR3 region is CSVVGTGGNTIYF. DNA for the CDR3: TGCAGCGTGGTTGGGACAGGGGGAAACACCATATATTTT.

The V and J genes are TRBV6-5 and TRBJ2-1; 8 positions agree with TRBD1. V was clipped by 7 bases and J by 0 bases; unmatched bases: 2. The CDR3 extends over 14 amino acids. CDR1 and CDR2 from the germline V gene are MNHEY and SVGAGI. CDR3 residues: CASTGQGSYNEQFF. CDR3 nucleotides: TGTGCCAGCACTGGACAGGGCTCCTACAATGAGCAGTTCTTC.

J is TRBJ1-6 and V is TRBV19; 9 positions match TRBD1. From germline, CDR1 is LNHDA and CDR2 SQIVND (reference sequence). This CDR3 has 17 residues. Losses at the gene ends were 7 bases for V and 7 bases for J; bases not matched to a gene: 14. The CDR3 here is CASTLQGSGTGNSPLHF. CDR3 DNA: TGTGCCAGTACCCTCCAAGGAAGTGGGACAGGGAATTCACCCCTCCACTTT.

The V gene is TRBV5-1, the J gene TRBJ2-3; 13 bases map to TRBD2. CDR1 is SGHRS and CDR2 is YFSETQ in the germline V gene. With V trimmed by 4 bases and J by 5 bases, 4 bases remained unmatched. There are 15 residues in the CDR3. The CDR3: CASSTGLAGIDTQYF. CDR3 sequence (DNA): TGCGCCAGCAGCACGGGACTAGCGGGAATAGATACGCAGTATTTT.

This chain links TRBV12-3 or TRBV12-4 with TRBJ1-1; no definite D call. The V gene lost 0 bases and the J gene lost 5 bases, with 7 bases spanning the gap. The CDR3 runs to 13 residues. The chain's CDR3 is CASSLARRTEAFF. DNA for the CDR3: TGTGCCAGCAGTTTAGCAAGGAGGACTGAAGCTTTCTTT.

This rearrangement joins TRBV14 to TRBJ2-1; 8 nucleotides align to TRBD2. CDR3 length equals 15 residues. V lost 3 bases, J lost 8 bases, and 9 bases stayed unmatched. From germline, CDR1 is SGHDN and CDR2 FVKESK. CDR3 nucleotide sequence: TGTGCCAGCAGCCAGGGACTAGTAAGGACCGATGAGCAGTTCTTC. This gives the protein CASSQGLVRTDEQFF.

CDR3 DNA: TGTGCCAGTAGTGTTAAAACTAGCGGGAGGGCAGATACGCAGTATTTT. It codes for CASSVKTSGRADTQYF. The rearrangement links TRBV19 to TRBJ2-3; TRBD2 matches at 13 bases. This CDR3 spans 16 amino acids. Per germline, CDR1 LNHDA and CDR2 SQIVND (reference sequence). The V gene end was trimmed by 5 bases and the J gene end by 4 bases; junction bases not matched to a gene: 6.

This clone came up once. V gene TRBV18 combines with J gene TRBJ2-7, with D perhaps matching TRBD1 (7 bases). CDR3 length: 14 amino acids. V dropped 6 bases and J dropped 5 bases, with 17 bases sitting between them. Germline V CDR1 and CDR2: KGHSH, LQKENI. The CDR3 bases are TGTGCCAGCTCGTCCGCGGAGGGGGCAAACGAGCAGTACTTC. Translating gives CASSSAEGANEQYF.

J is TRBJ2-1 and V is TRBV2; D may be TRBD2 (5 bases). V was pared by 4 bases and J by 6 bases, with 16 bases between. CDR3 length: 15 residues. CDR1 is SNHLY, CDR2 FYNNEI, per germline. Here the CDR3 reads CASSAIRTLANEQFF. The CDR3 bases are TGTGCCAGCAGTGCTATAAGGACCCTAGCCAATGAGCAGTTCTTC.

V usage is TRBV28 and J usage is TRBJ1-3; possible D gene TRBD1, 6 bases. CDR3 length: 16 residues. The V end lost 6 bases, the J end lost 2 bases, and 17 bases lay between the germline ends. Per germline, CDR1 MDHEN and CDR2 SYDVKM. CDR3: CASSLGGGGPGNTIYF. In DNA, the CDR3 is TGTGCCAGCAGCTTGGGGGGAGGGGGACCTGGAAACACCATATATTTT. Full variable domain (remainder filled in from reference TRBV28 and TRBJ1-3): DVKVTQSSRYLVKRTGEKVFLECVQDMDHENMFWYRQDPGLGLRLIYFSYDVKMKEKGDIPEGYSVSREKKERFSLILESASTNQTSMYLCASSLGGGGPGNTIYFGEGSWLTVV.

The CDR3 reads CASSLTGSQTSTDTQYF. The CDR3, as DNA: TGTGCCAGCAGCTTAACGGGCAGCCAAACTAGCACAGATACGCAGTATTTT. J is TRBJ2-3 and V is TRBV7-3; D gene uncertain. The CDR3 is made up of 17 amino acids. Germline V lookup: CDR1 SGHTA, CDR2 FQGTGA. Deletions cut 0 bases from V and 0 bases from J, with 13 bases between.

The chain employs TRBV13 and TRBJ1-2, with 10 bases that match TRBD1. The V gene's germline CDR1 is PRHDT and CDR2 FYEKMQ (reference sequence). There are 13 residues in the CDR3. J gave up 8 bases and V 5 bases, and 5 bases lay outside the gene matches. The CDR3 sequence: CASSQDRGSGYTF. The CDR3 DNA reads TGTGCCAGCAGCCAGGACAGGGGGTCAGGCTACACCTTC.

A single count supports this clone. The chain has TRBV24-1 and TRBJ1-2, with 7 bases lining up with TRBD1. Germline lookup yields CDR1 KGHDR and CDR2 SFDVKD. This CDR3 contains 13 residues. V trimming: 4 bases; J trimming: 8 bases; junction bases outside the gene matches: 6. The CDR3 loop is CATSDGRGYGYTF. CDR3 coding DNA: TGTGCCACCAGTGACGGCAGGGGGTACGGCTACACCTTC.

The chain links TRBV18 to TRBJ1-2; 9 bases line up with TRBD1. V shed 2 bases and J 8 bases; nucleotides not matched to a gene: 9. From germline, CDR1 is KGHSH and CDR2 LQKENI. This CDR3 is 15 amino acids long. CDR3 in amino acids: CASSPSRTGEDGYTF. DNA of the CDR3: TGTGCCAGCTCACCATCTAGGACAGGGGAGGACGGCTACACCTTC.

V and J are TRBV2 and TRBJ2-3; D is uncertain. CDR3 length: 17 residues. The V gene's germline CDR1 is SNHLY and CDR2 FYNNEI. Trimming cost V 4 bases and J 0 bases, with 17 bases left between them. CDR3 DNA sequence: TGTGCCAGCAGTGCTCTTGACGGCGGCACTAGCACAGATACGCAGTATTTT. This translates into CASSALDGGTSTDTQYF.